This T cell receptor beta chain was documented in a study of blood T cell repertoires in COVID-19. In the study's own analysis: The authors estimated nucleated cell counts from reference gene primer amplification. Profiled with immunoSEQ multiplex PCR; TCRdb holds only in-frame clones, not every one. The V and J calls and the clone size are those of that table, but D and trimming were determined from the DNA. The profile shows about 250,000 clones, 85% to 90% of them singletons. The V and J ends lost 10 bases and 7 bases respectively, with 19 bases between them. Germline V gene data show CDR1 as MNHEY and CDR2 as SVGAGI. The CDR3 extends over 13 amino acids. Each participant's cohort was designated according to participant-reported clinical history. Symptom resolution, clearance, or two negative PCRs marked the recovered donors of Cohort 3.

The source of this sequence is a man aged 35 to 55 who had recovered from COVID-19. The rearrangement joins TRBV6-5 to TRBJ1-1; D uncertain. The source material was PBMCs or T cells enriched from blood (not recorded which). CDR3 protein: CATSLRWEGEAFF. The CDR3 DNA sequence: TGTGCCACCAGCTTAAGGTGGGAGGGTGAAGCTTTCTTT.